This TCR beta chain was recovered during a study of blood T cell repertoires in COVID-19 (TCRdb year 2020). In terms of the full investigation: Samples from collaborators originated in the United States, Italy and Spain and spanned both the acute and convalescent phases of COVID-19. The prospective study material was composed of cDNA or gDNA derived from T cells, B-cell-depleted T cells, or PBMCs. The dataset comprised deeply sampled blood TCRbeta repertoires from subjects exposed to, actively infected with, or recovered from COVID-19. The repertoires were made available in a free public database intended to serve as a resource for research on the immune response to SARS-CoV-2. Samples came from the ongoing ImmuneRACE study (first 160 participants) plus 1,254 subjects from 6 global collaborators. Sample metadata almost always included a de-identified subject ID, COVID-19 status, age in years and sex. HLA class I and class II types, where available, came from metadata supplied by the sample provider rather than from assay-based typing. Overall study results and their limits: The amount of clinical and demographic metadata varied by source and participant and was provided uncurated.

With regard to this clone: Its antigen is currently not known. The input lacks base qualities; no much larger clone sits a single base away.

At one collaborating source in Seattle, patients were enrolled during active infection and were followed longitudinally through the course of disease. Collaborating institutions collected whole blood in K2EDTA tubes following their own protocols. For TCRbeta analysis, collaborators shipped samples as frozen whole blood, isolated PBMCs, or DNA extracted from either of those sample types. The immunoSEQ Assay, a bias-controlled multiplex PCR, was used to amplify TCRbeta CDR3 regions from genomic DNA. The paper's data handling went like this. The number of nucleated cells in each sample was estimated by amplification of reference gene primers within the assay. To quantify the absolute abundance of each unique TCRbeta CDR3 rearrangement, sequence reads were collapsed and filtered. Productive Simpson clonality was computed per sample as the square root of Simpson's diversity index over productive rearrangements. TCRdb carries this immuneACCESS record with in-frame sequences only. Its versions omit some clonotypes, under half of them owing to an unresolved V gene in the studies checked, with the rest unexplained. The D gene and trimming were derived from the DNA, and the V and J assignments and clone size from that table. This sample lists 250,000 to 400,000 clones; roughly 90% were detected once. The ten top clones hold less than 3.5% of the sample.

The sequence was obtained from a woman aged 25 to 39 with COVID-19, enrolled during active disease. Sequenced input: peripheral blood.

The CDR3 protein: CASSGRTSGSSNEQFF. The DNA is TGTGCCAGCAGCGGGAGGACTAGCGGGAGTTCCAATGAGCAGTTCTTC. The rearranged chain carries TRBV7-3 and TRBJ2-1; TRBD2 aligns with 13 central bases. CDR1 SGHTA and CDR2 FQGTGA are derived from the germline V gene. V ends up 5 bases short and J 6 bases short, with an unmatched junction base count of 7. The CDR3 runs 16 amino acids, cysteine and phenylalanine included. Here the CDR3 DNA is all that survives: 48 bases in frame from base 1.